The rows below give T cell receptor beta chains drawn from one sample of a study of CD8 T cells in Susac syndrome. TCRdb reprocessed the immunoSEQ multiplex PCR reads with MiXCR, giving one entry per CDR3 protein. The sample shows about 300,000 distinct CDR3 sequences, approximately 85% of them seen only once. Sequences were obtained from CD8+ T cells from PBMCs. These receptors were taken from a human donor with multiple sclerosis. Both conserved end residues are trimmed from each CDR3.

V	length	J	CDR3
TRBV11-1	14	TRBJ2-3	ASSLLGSEYTDTQY
TRBV28	12	TRBJ1-5	ASSDRTYNQPQH
TRBV27	12	TRBJ1-1	ASSLVWRNTEAF
TRBV7-9	14	TRBJ2-1	ASSRLLTSGNNEQF
TRBV30	9	TRBJ2-7	AWRNRYEQY
TRBV7-9	13	TRBJ2-1	ASSLGTGGVNEQF
TRBV14	14	TRBJ1-5	ASSVNSTGPNQPQH
TRBV4-1	14	TRBJ2-3	ASSQEWASGRDTQY
TRBV3-1	14	TRBJ2-1	ASSLAGVGSYNEQF
TRBV3-1	13	TRBJ2-7	ASSRLSETSYEQY
TRBV11-1	18	TRBJ2-1	ASSLAGLAGGPLSYNEQF
TRBV11-2	13	TRBJ1-2	ASSYLRQPTEGYT
TRBV4-3	13	TRBJ1-1	ASSQNLGHSTEAF
TRBV5-1	10	TRBJ2-7	ASSLTGFEQY
TRBV20-1	14	TRBJ1-5	SARDSNRQLHQPQH
TRBV13	18	TRBJ2-6	ASSYPTSGTGDSGANVLT
TRBV6-6	12	TRBJ1-1	ASSYEARRTEAF
TRBV7-2	15	TRBJ2-5	ASSPQVTSGFEETQY
TRBV4-3	12	TRBJ2-1	ASSQVGSGPEQF
TRBV6-1	12	TRBJ1-5	ASSDGTVNQPQH
TRBV9	13	TRBJ2-1	ASSVQFASYNEQF
TRBV19	12	TRBJ1-5	ASSRQGHPQPQH
TRBV19	13	TRBJ2-1	ASSKRLFGHNEQF